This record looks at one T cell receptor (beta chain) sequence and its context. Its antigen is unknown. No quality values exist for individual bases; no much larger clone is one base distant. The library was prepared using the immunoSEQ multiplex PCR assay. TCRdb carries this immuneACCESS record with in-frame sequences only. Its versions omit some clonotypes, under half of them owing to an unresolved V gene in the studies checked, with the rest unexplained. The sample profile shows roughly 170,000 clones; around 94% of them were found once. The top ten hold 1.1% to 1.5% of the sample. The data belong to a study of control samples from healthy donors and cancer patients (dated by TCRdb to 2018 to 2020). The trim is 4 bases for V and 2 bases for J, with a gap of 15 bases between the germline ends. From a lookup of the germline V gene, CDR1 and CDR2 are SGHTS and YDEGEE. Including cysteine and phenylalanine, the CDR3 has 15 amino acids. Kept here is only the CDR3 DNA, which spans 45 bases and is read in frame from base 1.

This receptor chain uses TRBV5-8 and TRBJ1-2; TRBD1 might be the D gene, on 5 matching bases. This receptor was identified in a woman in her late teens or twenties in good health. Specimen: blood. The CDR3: CASSVRGQVNYGYTF. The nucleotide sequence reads TGTGCCAGCAGCGTACGAGGACAAGTAAACTATGGCTACACCTTC.